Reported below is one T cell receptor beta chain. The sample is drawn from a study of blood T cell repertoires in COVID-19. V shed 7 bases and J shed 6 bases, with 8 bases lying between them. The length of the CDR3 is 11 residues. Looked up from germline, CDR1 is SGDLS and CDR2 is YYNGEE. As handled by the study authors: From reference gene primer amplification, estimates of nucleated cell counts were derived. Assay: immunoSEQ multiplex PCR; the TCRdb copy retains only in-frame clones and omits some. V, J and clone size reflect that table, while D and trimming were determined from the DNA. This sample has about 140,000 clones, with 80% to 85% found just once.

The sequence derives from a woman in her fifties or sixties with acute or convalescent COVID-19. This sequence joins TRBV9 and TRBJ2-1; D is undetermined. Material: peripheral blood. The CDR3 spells CASSASNEQFF. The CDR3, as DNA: TGTGCCAGCTCCGCGTCCAATGAGCAGTTCTTC.